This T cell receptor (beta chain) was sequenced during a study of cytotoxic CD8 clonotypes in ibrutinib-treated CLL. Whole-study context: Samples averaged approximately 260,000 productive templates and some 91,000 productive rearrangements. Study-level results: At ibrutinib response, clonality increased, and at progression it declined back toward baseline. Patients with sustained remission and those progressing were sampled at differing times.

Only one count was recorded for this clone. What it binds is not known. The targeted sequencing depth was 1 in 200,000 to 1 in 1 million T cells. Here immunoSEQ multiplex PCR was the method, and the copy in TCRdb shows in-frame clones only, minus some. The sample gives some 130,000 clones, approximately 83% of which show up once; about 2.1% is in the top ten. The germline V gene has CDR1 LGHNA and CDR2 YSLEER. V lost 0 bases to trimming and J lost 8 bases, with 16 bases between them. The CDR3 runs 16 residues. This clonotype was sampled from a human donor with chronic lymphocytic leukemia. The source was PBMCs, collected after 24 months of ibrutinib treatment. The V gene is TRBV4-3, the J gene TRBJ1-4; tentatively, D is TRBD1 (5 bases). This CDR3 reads CASSQDGAGGREKLFF. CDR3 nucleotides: TGCGCCAGCAGCCAAGATGGGGCAGGTGGGCGCGAAAAACTGTTTTTT.